The TCR beta chain under discussion was sequenced for a study of CD8+ T cells in alopecia areata. The overall study: Female C3H/HeJ mice aged roughly 7-11 weeks received skin from roughly 6-12-month-old C3H/HeJ donors with spontaneous alopecia.

This clone was counted between two and nine times. Gene names and germline match the mouse. The observed sequence ends 4 residues before the CDR3 terminus, with the missing tail filled in from the germline J gene. Other DNA variants within this sample encode the same CDR3. The CDR3 covers 12 residues. In germline, CDR1 is FNHDT, CDR2 SITEND (reference sequence). Sorting relied on CD4, CD8alpha, NKG2D, NKG2ACE and other markers applied to pooled cutaneous lymph node cells. Once RNA had been extracted, it was reverse transcribed into cDNA to act as the sequencing template. The table came from immunoSEQ multiplex PCR; TCRdb's copy has only in-frame clones and leaves some out. Recorded here are about 270,000 clones, with no singletons, and the ten leading clones hold less than 1.5%.

The sequence was obtained from a C3H/HeJ mouse with alopecia areata. For this strain, the MHC haplotype corresponds to H2-k. Sequencing input: CD4+ T cells sorted from a lymph node. V and J are TRBV19 and TRBJ2-7, with 8 nucleotides matching TRBD2. The CDR3 DNA, read in part, is TGTGCCAGCAGTCGGACTGGGTAT. It encodes CASSRTGY. The entire CDR3 protein reads CASSRTGYEQYF.